These 25 T cell receptor beta chains originate from one sample sequenced in a study of response to subunit inactivated influenza vaccine. TCRdb analysed the RT-PCR reads with MiXCR anew, one entry per CDR3 protein. The table records around 650,000 distinct CDR3 sequences, approximately 15% of them present only once. The sequencing used PBMCs from blood, collected roughly 13 days after vaccination. The receptors were gathered from a man aged 45 to 65 who received an inactivated influenza vaccine.

This clonotype has more than one count but fewer than ten. This rearrangement joins TRBV20-1 to TRBJ2-5; D unclear. The germline gives CDR1 DFQATT, CDR2 SNEGSKA (reference sequence). Trimming pared 3 bases from V and 2 bases from J, leaving 16 bases between. The CDR3 runs to 15 residues. Written as DNA, the CDR3 is TGCAGTGCTAGCATTACCGATCTAGAACAAGAGACCCAGTACTTC. As protein: CSASITDLEQETQYF.

This CDR3 is CASRGTEAFF. The CDR3 DNA sequence: TGTGCCAGCAGGGGGACAGAAGCTTTCTTT. The J gene is TRBJ1-1, the V gene TRBV25-1; possibly TRBD1 for D (6 bases). Deletions cut 6 bases from V and 8 bases from J, with 7 bases between. Germline V gene data show CDR1 as MGHDK and CDR2 as SYGVNS. The CDR3 is 10 amino acids. The full variable domain, completed using reference TRBV25-1 and TRBJ1-1, is EADIYQTPRYLVIGTGKKITLECSQTMGHDKMYWYQQDPGMELHLIHYSYGVNSTEKGDLSSESTVSRIRTEHFPLTLESARPSHTSQYLCASRGTEAFFGQGTRLTVV.

The chain recombines TRBV24-1 with TRBJ2-2; D remains unclear. The CDR3 length is 15 residues. Germline V gives CDR1 KGHDR, CDR2 SFDVKD. The ends were cut back, 3 bases at V and 2 bases at J, with 9 bases in the middle. CDR3 residues: CATSDGRSNTGELFF. The CDR3 DNA reads as TGTGCCACCAGTGATGGCAGGAGTAACACCGGGGAGCTGTTTTTT.

The chain has TRBV7-2 and TRBJ1-5; D uncertain. The CDR3 extends over 12 amino acids. Trimming took 1 base from V and 10 from J, leaving 8 bases between them. The germline V gene has CDR1 SGHTA and CDR2 FQGNSA. The CDR3 loop reads CASSLGGPPQHF. The CDR3, as DNA: TGTGCCAGCAGCTTAGGCGGGCCCCCCCAGCATTTT. The complete variable domain, with remaining parts taken from reference TRBV7-2 and TRBJ1-5, reads GAGVSQSPSNKVTEKGKDVELRCDPISGHTALYWYRQSLGQGLEFLIYFQGNSAPDKSGLPSDRFSAERTGGSVSTLTIQRTQQEDSAVYLCASSLGGPPQHFGDGTRLSIL.

The chain has TRBV20-1 and TRBJ2-3, with TRBD1 matching over 8 bases. This CDR3 spans 14 amino acids. Germline assignment: CDR1 DFQATT and CDR2 SNEGSKA (reference sequence). V lost 3 bases to trimming and J lost 5 bases; unmatched junction nucleotides: 7. In DNA, the CDR3 is TGCAGTGCTAGTCGACAGGGGCTTCGAGATACGCAGTATTTT. This gives the protein CSASRQGLRDTQYF.

J is TRBJ2-1 and V is TRBV13; 7 bases agree with TRBD2. Germline CDR1 is PRHDT and CDR2 is FYEKMQ (reference sequence). Germline trimming cut 0 bases from V and 8 bases from J; bases unmatched to any gene: 4. This CDR3 comprises 14 residues. The CDR3 nucleotides read TGTGCCAGCAGCTTAGGCCGGACTAGTTATGAGCAGTTCTTC. Its protein is CASSLGRTSYEQFF. The whole variable domain, remainder taken from reference TRBV13 and TRBJ2-1, is AAGVIQSPRHLIKEKRETATLKCYPIPRHDTVYWYQQGPGQDPQFLISFYEKMQSDKGSIPDRFSAQQFSDYHSELNMSSLELGDSALYFCASSLGRTSYEQFFGPGTRLTVL.

The chain employs TRBV7-8 and TRBJ1-2, with D possibly TRBD1 on 6 matching bases. Trimming pared 5 bases from V and 0 bases from J, leaving 13 bases between. CDR1 and CDR2 from the germline V gene are SGHVS and FQNEAQ. The CDR3 is made up of 15 amino acids. CDR3 DNA: TGTGCCAGCAGCCCCGGGGACACCGCTAACTATGGCTACACCTTC. Its translation: CASSPGDTANYGYTF.

The chain is built from TRBV5-1 and TRBJ1-1; D uncertain. Germline-derived CDR1 and CDR2 are SGHRS and YFSETQ. V was trimmed by 0 bases and J by 8 bases, leaving 17 bases between them. This CDR3 contains 15 residues. The CDR3: CASSLGSALDNEAFF. CDR3 DNA sequence: TGCGCCAGCAGCTTGGGCTCGGCTCTAGATAACGAAGCTTTCTTT.

This clonotype was seen a few times. The chain recombines TRBV20-1 with TRBJ2-5; D might be TRBD2 (6 bases). In germline, CDR1 is DFQATT, CDR2 SNEGSKA (reference sequence). The CDR3 contains 16 residues. The V and J ends lost 1 base and 2 bases respectively, with 17 bases between them. CDR3 in DNA: TGCAGTGCTAGAGTCATGAAGGAGGGGTTACAAGAGACCCAGTACTTC. Translating it yields CSARVMKEGLQETQYF.

This clonotype has just a few counts. This chain's CDR3 is CASSSGTISASPLHF. DNA for the CDR3: TGTGCCAGCAGTTCAGGGACAATATCAGCATCACCCCTCCACTTT. The chain employs TRBV28 and TRBJ1-6; a possible D gene is TRBD1 (6 bases). This CDR3 is built from 15 residues. Trimming took off 4 bases at V and 10 bases at J, with 17 bases between the two ends. CDR1 and CDR2 from the germline V gene are MDHEN and SYDVKM.

This clonotype was detected once. The genes are TRBV7-9 and TRBJ2-1, with 7 bases lining up with TRBD2. Germline trimming cut 5 bases from V and 0 bases from J; bases unmatched to any gene: 7. Per germline, CDR1 SEHNR and CDR2 FQNEAQ (reference sequence). The CDR3 has 16 residues. The CDR3 protein is CASSPRAGSSYNEQFF. The CDR3, as DNA: TGTGCCAGCAGCCCGAGAGCGGGATCCTCCTACAATGAGCAGTTCTTC.

V gene TRBV2 combines with J gene TRBJ2-5; TRBD1 is a possible D gene (6 bases). The CDR3 loop spans 13 amino acids. V was pared by 4 bases and J by 2 bases, with 8 bases between. Germline values: CDR1 SNHLY, CDR2 FYNNEI. The DNA for the CDR3 is TGTGCCAGCAGTGGACAGGCACAAGAGACCCAGTACTTC. This encodes CASSGQAQETQYF.

This clonotype was seen many times. This chain connects TRBV7-9 to TRBJ1-1; 7 bases line up with TRBD1. The CDR3 spans 15 residues. The V and J ends lost 5 bases and 4 bases, in that order; junction bases with no gene match: 10. CDR1 SEHNR and CDR2 FQNEAQ come from the germline V gene (reference sequence). The CDR3 DNA sequence: TGTGCCAGCAGCCAGAGAGACAGGGAAGGCACTGAAGCTTTCTTT. Translation gives CASSQRDREGTEAFF.

This clonotype was seen more than once but under ten times. The chain uses TRBV5-1 and TRBJ2-1, with TRBD2 as a possible D gene (5 bases). CDR1 is SGHRS, CDR2 YFSETQ, per germline. V lost 0 bases to trimming and J lost 5 bases, with 12 bases between them. CDR3 size: 15 residues. The CDR3 here is CASSLGLPNHNEQFF. The CDR3 region has the DNA TGCGCCAGCAGCTTGGGACTACCAAACCACAATGAGCAGTTCTTC.

A few counts support this clonotype. The chain recombines TRBV27 with TRBJ2-2; 11 bases match TRBD1. From germline, CDR1 is MNHEY and CDR2 SMNVEV (reference sequence). Unmatched junction bases numbered 12, after V lost 3 bases and J lost 6 bases. The CDR3 consists of 18 residues. CDR3 region: CASSFGSGTGGGAGELFF. The CDR3 bases are TGTGCCAGCAGTTTCGGATCCGGGACAGGGGGAGGGGCCGGGGAGCTGTTTTTT.

The chain carries TRBV3-1 and TRBJ2-1; 16 bases agree with TRBD2. Germline CDR1 LGHDT, CDR2 YNNKEL (reference sequence). The junction had 12 bases not matched to a gene; V was cut back by 3 bases and J by 7 bases. The CDR3 totals 19 residues. CDR3 protein: CASSHASTGTSGRGNEQFF. The CDR3 DNA reads as TGTGCCAGCAGCCATGCCTCTACCGGGACTAGCGGGAGGGGGAATGAGCAGTTCTTC.

A few counts support this clonotype. The chain has TRBV6-1 and TRBJ2-3; tentatively, D is TRBD2 (6 bases). The germline gives CDR1 MNHNS, CDR2 SASEGT. V dropped 5 bases and J dropped 11 bases, with 14 bases sitting between them. This CDR3 has 12 residues. CDR3 protein: CASSTGGGVQYF. CDR3 nucleotides: TGTGCCAGCAGTACCGGGGGAGGTGTGCAGTATTTT.

This clonotype was detected many times. CDR3 protein: CASSTGPGFPQYF. CDR3 sequence (DNA): TGTGCCAGCAGCACCGGTCCCGGATTCCCGCAGTACTTC. The chain has TRBV5-6 and TRBJ2-7; D not certain. Trimming took off 4 bases at V and 9 bases at J, with 17 bases between the two ends. The germline CDR1 and CDR2 sequences are SGHDT and YYEEEE. This CDR3 contains 13 residues.

This clonotype was observed a few times. This CDR3 is CASSLTGHQNTGELFF. The CDR3 DNA sequence: TGCGCCAGCAGCTTAACGGGACACCAGAACACCGGGGAGCTGTTTTTT. V and J are TRBV5-1 and TRBJ2-2; D possibly corresponds to TRBD1 (6 bases). CDR1 is SGHRS and CDR2 is YFSETQ in the germline V gene. This CDR3 is 16 amino acids long. V dropped 2 bases and J dropped 1 base, with 12 bases sitting between them.

This clonotype has just a few counts. The rearrangement links TRBV6-2 or TRBV6-3 to TRBJ2-7; 10 nucleotides align to TRBD2. Germline V gene sequence: CDR1 MNHEY, CDR2 SVGEGT. Trimming removed 9 bases from V and 6 bases from J; junction bases left unmatched: 14. This CDR3 contains 15 residues. Here the CDR3 reads CASISGTSAPFEQYF. The CDR3 coding sequence is TGTGCCAGTATCAGCGGGACTAGCGCTCCCTTCGAGCAGTACTTC.

The chain employs TRBV29-1 and TRBJ2-3, with a weak D call TRBD1 (6 bases). CDR1 and CDR2 from the germline V gene are SQVTM and ANQGSEA. The germline V and J ends were trimmed by 2 bases and 6 bases, with 9 bases remaining between them. The CDR3 length is 12 residues. CDR3 bases: TGCAGCGTTGAAACAGGGCGGGATACGCAGTATTTT. This sequence encodes CSVETGRDTQYF.

This sequence joins TRBV2 and TRBJ1-1; tentative D call: TRBD1 (6 bases). This CDR3 is built from 12 residues. CDR1 and CDR2 from the germline V gene are SNHLY and FYNNEI. Between the trimmed V and J ends, which lost 5 bases and 7 bases, there was a span of 11 bases. The CDR3 loop reads CASSLDSFEAFF. In nucleotides, the CDR3 is TGTGCCAGCAGTCTGGACAGCTTTGAAGCTTTCTTT.

This clonotype showed up just a few times. V usage is TRBV25-1 and J usage is TRBJ1-6; perhaps TRBD1 as D (6 bases). The CDR3 is made up of 17 amino acids. Germline assignment: CDR1 MGHDK and CDR2 SYGVNS. Trimming took 5 bases from V and 0 from J, leaving 14 bases between them. The CDR3 spells CASSTRTDSSYNSPLHF. The CDR3 DNA is TGTGCCAGCAGTACTCGGACGGACAGCTCCTATAATTCACCCCTCCACTTT. Full variable domain (outside the CDR3, taken from reference TRBV25-1 and TRBJ1-6): EADIYQTPRYLVIGTGKKITLECSQTMGHDKMYWYQQDPGMELHLIHYSYGVNSTEKGDLSSESTVSRIRTEHFPLTLESARPSHTSQYLCASSTRTDSSYNSPLHFGNGTRLTVT.

The chain uses TRBV6-4 and TRBJ2-1; TRBD1 matches at 7 bases. The J segment lost 6 bases and the V segment lost 6 bases, leaving 8 bases of the junction unmatched. Germline V gene lookup returns CDR1 MRHNA and CDR2 SNTAGT. The CDR3 spans 14 residues. CDR3 nucleotides: TGTGCCAGCAGAGAAGACAGGGCTAGCAATGAGCAGTTCTTC. Amino acids: CASREDRASNEQFF.

J is TRBJ2-1 and V is TRBV12-3 or TRBV12-4; TRBD1 matches 7 bases. The trim removed 5 bases at V and 4 bases at J, leaving 8 bases unmatched. The CDR3 length is 15 residues. CDR3 in DNA: TGTGCCAGCAGTGTATCGGGACAGAAATACAATGAGCAGTTCTTC. This translates into CASSVSGQKYNEQFF.